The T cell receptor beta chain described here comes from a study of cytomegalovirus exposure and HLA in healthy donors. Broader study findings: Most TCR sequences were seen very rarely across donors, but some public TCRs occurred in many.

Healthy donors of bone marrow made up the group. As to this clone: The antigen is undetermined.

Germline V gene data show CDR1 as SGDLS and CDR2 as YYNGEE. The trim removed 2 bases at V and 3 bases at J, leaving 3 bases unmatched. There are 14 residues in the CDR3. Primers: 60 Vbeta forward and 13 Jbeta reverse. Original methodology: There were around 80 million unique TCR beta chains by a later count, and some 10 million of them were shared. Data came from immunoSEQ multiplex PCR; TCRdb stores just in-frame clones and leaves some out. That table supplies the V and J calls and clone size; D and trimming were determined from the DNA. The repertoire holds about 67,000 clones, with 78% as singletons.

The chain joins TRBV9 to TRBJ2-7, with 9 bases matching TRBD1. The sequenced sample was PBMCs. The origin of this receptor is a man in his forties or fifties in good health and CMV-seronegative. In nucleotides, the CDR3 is TGTGCCAGCAGCGTCCGGGACAGGGACTACGAGCAGTACTTC. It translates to CASSVRDRDYEQYF.